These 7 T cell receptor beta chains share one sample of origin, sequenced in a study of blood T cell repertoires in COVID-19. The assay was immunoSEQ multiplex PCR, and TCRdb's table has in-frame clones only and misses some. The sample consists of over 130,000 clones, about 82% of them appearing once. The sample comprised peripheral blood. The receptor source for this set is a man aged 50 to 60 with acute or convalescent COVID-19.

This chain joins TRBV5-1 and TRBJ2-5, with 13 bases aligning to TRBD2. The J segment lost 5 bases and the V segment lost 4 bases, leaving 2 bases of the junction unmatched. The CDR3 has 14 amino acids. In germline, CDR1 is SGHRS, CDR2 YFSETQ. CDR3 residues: CASSPGLAGETQYF. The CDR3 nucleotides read TGCGCCAGCAGCCCGGGACTAGCGGGGGAGACCCAGTACTTC.

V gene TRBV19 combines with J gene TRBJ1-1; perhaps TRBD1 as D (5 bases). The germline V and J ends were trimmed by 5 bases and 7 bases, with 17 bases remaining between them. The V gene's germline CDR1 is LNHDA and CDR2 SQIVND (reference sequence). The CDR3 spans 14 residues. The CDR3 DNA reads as TGTGCCAGTAGTCCAGGAATGACAGTAAATGAAGCTTTCTTT. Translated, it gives CASSPGMTVNEAFF.

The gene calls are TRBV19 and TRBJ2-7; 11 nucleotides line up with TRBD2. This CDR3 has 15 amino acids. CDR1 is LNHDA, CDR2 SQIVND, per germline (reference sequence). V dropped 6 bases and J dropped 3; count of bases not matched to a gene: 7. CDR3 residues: CASSYSGTSGYEQYF. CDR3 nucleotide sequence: TGTGCCAGTAGCTATAGCGGGACTAGCGGCTACGAGCAGTACTTC.

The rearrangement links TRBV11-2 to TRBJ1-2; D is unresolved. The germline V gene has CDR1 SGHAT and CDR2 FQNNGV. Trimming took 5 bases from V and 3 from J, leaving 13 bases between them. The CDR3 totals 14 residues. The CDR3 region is CASSPEDYYYGYTF. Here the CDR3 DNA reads TGTGCCAGCAGCCCCGAGGACTACTACTATGGCTACACCTTC.

CDR3 sequence: CASSPDRVHGYTF. The DNA for the CDR3 is TGTGCCAGCAGTCCGGACAGGGTCCATGGCTACACCTTC. The genes are TRBV4-2 and TRBJ1-2, with 8 bases that match TRBD1. V shed 6 bases and J 6 bases; nucleotides not matched to a gene: 6. The CDR3 runs 13 residues. The germline CDR1 and CDR2 sequences are LGHNA and YNFKEQ.

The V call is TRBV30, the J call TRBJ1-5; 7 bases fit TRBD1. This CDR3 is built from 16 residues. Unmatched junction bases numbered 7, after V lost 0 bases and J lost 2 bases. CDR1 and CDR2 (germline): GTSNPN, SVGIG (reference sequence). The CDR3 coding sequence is TGTGCCTGGAGTGTGGGCACAGGGGAAGGCAATCAGCCCCAGCATTTT. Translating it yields CAWSVGTGEGNQPQHF. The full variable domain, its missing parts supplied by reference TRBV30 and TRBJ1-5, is SQTIHQWPATLVQPVGSPLSLECTVEGTSNPNLYWYRQAAGRGLQLLFYSVGIGQISSEVPQNLSASRPQDRQFILSSKKLLLSDSGFYLCAWSVGTGEGNQPQHFGDGTRLSIL.

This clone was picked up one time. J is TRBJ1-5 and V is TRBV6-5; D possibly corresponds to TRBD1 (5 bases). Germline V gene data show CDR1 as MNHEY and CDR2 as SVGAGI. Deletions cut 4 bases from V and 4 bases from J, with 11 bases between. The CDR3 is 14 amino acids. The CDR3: CASSSRVRNQPQHF. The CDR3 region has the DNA TGTGCCAGCAGTTCCAGGGTTAGGAATCAGCCCCAGCATTTT.